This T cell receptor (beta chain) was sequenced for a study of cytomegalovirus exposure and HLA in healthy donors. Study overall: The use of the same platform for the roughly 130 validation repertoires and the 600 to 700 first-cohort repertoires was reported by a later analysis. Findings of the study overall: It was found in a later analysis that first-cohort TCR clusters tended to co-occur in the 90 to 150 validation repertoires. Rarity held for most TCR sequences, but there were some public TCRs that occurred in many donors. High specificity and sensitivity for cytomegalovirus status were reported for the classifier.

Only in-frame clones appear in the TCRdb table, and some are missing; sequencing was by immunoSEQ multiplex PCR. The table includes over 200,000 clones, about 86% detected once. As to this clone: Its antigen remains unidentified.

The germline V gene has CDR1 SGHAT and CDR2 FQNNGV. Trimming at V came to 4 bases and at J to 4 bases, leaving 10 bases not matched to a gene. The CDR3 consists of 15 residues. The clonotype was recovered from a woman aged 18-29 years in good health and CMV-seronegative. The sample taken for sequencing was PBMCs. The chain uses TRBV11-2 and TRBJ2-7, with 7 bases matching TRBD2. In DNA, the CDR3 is TGTGCCAGCAGCTATACTGCTAGCGGACGGTACGAGCAGTACTTC. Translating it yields CASSYTASGRYEQYF.